This is a list of T cell receptor beta chains from one sample in a study of blood T cell repertoires in COVID-19. Profiling relied on immunoSEQ multiplex PCR, and the TCRdb table lists in-frame clones only, not all of them. Of around 200,000 clones listed, under 85% were seen once; the top ten hold around 10%. Sample: peripheral blood. These receptors were collected from an elderly woman with acute or convalescent COVID-19. CDR3s leave out the opening cysteine and the closing phenylalanine or tryptophan. Clone size is given for some rows only: seen once, a few or many times, or a class if the clone is expanded.

.,TRBV6-5,ASGTRGEPQH
.,TRBV7-7,ASSLGLAGSGGELF
.,TRBV12-3/TRBV12-4,ASSLHSYGYT
.,TRBV10-3,AISESRRGVYNEQF
.,TRBV5-6,ASSLRGVGNTIY
.,TRBV5-1,ASSLGGTAASYEQY
few,TRBV5-1,ASSLGTGGYGYT
.,TRBV11-2,ASSLTLREQY
.,TRBV7-3,ASSSTPGQNQPQH
.,TRBV2,ASIGGARETQY
.,TRBV3-1/TRBV3-2,ASSQVGSIRYEQY
.,TRBV21-1,ARSGAIQETQY
.,TRBV11-2,ASSLDSPGTVNTEAF
.,TRBV2,ASSDLRVNYGYT
.,TRBV3-1/TRBV3-2,ASSQAADVSTDTQY
.,TRBV6-2/TRBV6-3,ASSPDGNYGYT
.,TRBV2,GSKPRVGRVAPYEQY
.,TRBV5-1,ASSLGTPEQF
.,TRBV4-2,ASSHGSGRDEQF
few,TRBV10-2,ASSEFRTGAYGYT
.,TRBV7-9,ASSTLRLPHEQF
once,TRBV29-1,SVRAALDEKLF
.,TRBV10-3,AISPPGNTEAF
.,TRBV28,ASSTTGVPHEQY
.,TRBV10-3,AITGGGADTQY
.,TRBV7-6,ASSFDDISGNTIY
.,TRBV3-1/TRBV3-2,ASSQGQGVYEQY
once,TRBV12-3/TRBV12-4,ASSFAGLGEQF
.,TRBV5-5,ASSGTGTGKSANYGYT
.,TRBV5-1,ASSSPRGTDFYEQY
.,TRBV27,ASSLSTAAKQF
.,TRBV6-5,ASSPGSNTGELF
.,TRBV5-8,ASSSKGQRNTDTQY
.,TRBV15,ATSRGAGGLTDTQY
.,TRBV19,ASSEQGGQPQH
.,TRBV19,ASTAGQGAVGANVLT
.,TRBV3-1/TRBV3-2,ASSQDRSGGSYEQY
few,TRBV19,ASSIRTVGLQPQH
.,TRBV23-1,ASYDRGSGELF
few,TRBV9,ASSVDATGTSGETQY
.,TRBV7-8,ASKLLAGSPDTQY
.,TRBV6-2/TRBV6-3,ASSDRPGQPQH
few,TRBV6-2/TRBV6-3,ASSYSEGLPQH
.,TRBV7-2,ASRSGTNTEAF
.,TRBV27,ASSLGTEGETQY
.,TRBV15,ATSRDSRLQETQY
few,TRBV6-5,ASSYGRDRGTDTQY
.,TRBV18,ASSKTDLNTEAF
.,TRBV5-4,ASSLGTSGNTDTQY
.,TRBV7-9,ASSIRLDRDKETQY
.,TRBV5-4,ASSSQGLNTEAF
.,TRBV11-2,ASRRLAGGFYNEQF
.,TRBV29-1,SVELAGVDTQY
.,TRBV5-6,ASSGVWGNSPLH
.,TRBV4-2,ASSPGLAGEIYNEQF
.,TRBV14,ASSRLAALDTQY
.,TRBV5-1,ASSWGQLANYGYT